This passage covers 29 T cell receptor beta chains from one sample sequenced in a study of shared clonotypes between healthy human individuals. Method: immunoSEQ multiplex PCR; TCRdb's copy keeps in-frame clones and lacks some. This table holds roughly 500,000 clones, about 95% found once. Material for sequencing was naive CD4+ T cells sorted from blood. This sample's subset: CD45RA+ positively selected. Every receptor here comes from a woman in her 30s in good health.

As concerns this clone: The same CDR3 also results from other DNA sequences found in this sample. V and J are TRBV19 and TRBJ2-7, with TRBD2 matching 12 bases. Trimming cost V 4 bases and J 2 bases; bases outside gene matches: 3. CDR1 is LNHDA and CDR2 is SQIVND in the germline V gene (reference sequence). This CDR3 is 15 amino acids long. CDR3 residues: CASSKLAGGTYEQYF. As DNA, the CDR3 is TGTGCCAGTAGTAAACTAGCGGGAGGAACCTACGAGCAGTACTTC.

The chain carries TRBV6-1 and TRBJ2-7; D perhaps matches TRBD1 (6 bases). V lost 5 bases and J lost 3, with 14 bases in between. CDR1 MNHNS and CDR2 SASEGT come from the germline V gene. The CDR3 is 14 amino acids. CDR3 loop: CASSSGTIHYEQYF. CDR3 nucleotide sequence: TGTGCCAGCAGTTCCGGGACAATACACTACGAGCAGTACTTC.

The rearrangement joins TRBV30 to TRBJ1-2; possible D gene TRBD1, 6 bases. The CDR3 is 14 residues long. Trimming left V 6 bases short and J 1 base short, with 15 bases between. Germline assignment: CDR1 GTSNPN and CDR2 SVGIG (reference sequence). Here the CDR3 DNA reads TGTGCCTGTCCCGGGGGAGGGGGTAACTATGGCTACACCTTC. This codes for CACPGGGGNYGYTF.

This CDR3 reads CASSKWGTSDILVADTQYF. The CDR3 nucleotides read TGTGCCAGCAGCAAATGGGGGACTAGCGACATTCTAGTCGCAGATACGCAGTATTTT. The chain employs TRBV21-1 and TRBJ2-3; the table's TRBD2 call for D was not verified on the DNA. TRBV21-1 is labeled a pseudogene. There are 19 residues in the CDR3.

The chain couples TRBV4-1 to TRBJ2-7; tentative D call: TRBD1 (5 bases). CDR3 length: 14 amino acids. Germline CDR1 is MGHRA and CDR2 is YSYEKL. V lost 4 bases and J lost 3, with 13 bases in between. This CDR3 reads CASSRSWQGYEQYF. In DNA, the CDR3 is TGCGCCAGCAGCCGCAGCTGGCAGGGCTACGAGCAGTACTTC.

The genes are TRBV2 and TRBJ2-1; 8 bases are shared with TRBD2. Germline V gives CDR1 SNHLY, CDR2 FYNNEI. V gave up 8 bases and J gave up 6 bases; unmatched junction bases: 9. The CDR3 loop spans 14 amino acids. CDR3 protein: CASFGLAGANEQFF. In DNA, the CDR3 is TGTGCCAGCTTTGGTCTAGCGGGCGCCAATGAGCAGTTCTTC.

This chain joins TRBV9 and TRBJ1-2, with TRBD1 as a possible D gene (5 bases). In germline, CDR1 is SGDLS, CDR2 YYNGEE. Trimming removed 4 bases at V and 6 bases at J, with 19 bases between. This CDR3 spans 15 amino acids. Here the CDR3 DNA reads TGTGCCAGCAGCCCATCCCGGGGCAGGGCTGATGGCTACACCTTC. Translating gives CASSPSRGRADGYTF.

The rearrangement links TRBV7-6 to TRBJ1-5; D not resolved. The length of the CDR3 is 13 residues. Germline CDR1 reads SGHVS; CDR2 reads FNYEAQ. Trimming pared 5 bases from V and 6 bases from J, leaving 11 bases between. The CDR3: CASSTSSGQPQHF. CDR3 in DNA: TGTGCCAGCAGCACTTCCAGCGGTCAGCCCCAGCATTTT.

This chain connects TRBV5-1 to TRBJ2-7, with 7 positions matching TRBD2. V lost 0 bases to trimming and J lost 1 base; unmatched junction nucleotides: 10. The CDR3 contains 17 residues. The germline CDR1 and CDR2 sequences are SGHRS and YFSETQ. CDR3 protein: CASSLAAGGRGSYEQYF. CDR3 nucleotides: TGCGCCAGCAGCTTGGCCGCAGGCGGGAGAGGGTCCTACGAGCAGTACTTC. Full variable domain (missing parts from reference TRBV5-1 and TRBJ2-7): KAGVTQTPRYLIKTRGQQVTLSCSPISGHRSVSWYQQTPGQGLQFLFEYFSETQRNKGNFPGRFSGRQFSNSRSEMNVSTLELGDSALYLCASSLAAGGRGSYEQYFGPGTRLTVT.

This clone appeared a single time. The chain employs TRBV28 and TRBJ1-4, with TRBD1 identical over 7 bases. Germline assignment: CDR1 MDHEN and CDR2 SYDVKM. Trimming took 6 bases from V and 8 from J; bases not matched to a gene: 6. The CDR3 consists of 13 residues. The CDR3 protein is CASSRQGFEKLFF. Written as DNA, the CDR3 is TGTGCCAGCAGCAGACAGGGATTCGAAAAACTGTTTTTT.

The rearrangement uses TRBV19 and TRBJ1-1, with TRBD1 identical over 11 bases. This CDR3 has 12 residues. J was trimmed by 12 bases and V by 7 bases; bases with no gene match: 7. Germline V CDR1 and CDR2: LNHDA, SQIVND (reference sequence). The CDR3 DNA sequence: TGTGCCAGTATAGAGGACAGGGGGCGAACTTTCTTT. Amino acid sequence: CASIEDRGRTFF.

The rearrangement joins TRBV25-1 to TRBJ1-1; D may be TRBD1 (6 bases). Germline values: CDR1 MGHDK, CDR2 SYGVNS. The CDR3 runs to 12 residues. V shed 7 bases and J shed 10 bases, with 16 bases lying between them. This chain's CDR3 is CASTQQGWGAFF. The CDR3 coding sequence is TGTGCCAGCACTCAACAGGGATGGGGAGCTTTCTTT.

DNA of the CDR3: TGTGCCAGCAGCTTGGTGGGAACGGGAGGATCAGAAGAGCAGTACTTC. Protein: CASSLVGTGGSEEQYF. The chain links TRBV5-6 to TRBJ2-7; TRBD2 agrees at 7 bases. The CDR3 extends over 16 amino acids. The V gene's germline CDR1 is SGHDT and CDR2 YYEEEE. J lost 7 bases, V lost 0 bases, and 13 bases had no gene match.

In DNA form, the CDR3 reads TGTGCCAGCAGTTTAGGAGGGGGTAAGACTGAAGCTTTCTTT. Translating gives CASSLGGGKTEAFF. V usage is TRBV28 and J usage is TRBJ1-1, with D tentatively TRBD1 (6 bases). The germline V gene encodes CDR1 MDHEN and CDR2 SYDVKM. V was trimmed by 2 bases and J by 5 bases, leaving 12 bases between them. The CDR3 loop spans 14 amino acids.

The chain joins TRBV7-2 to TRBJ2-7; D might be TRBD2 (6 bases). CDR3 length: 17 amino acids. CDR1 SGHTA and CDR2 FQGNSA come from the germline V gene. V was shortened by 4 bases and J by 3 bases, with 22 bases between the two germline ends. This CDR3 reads CASSSPRRVTGLYEQYF. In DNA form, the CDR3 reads TGTGCCAGCAGCTCCCCCCGGAGGGTCACGGGGCTCTACGAGCAGTACTTC.

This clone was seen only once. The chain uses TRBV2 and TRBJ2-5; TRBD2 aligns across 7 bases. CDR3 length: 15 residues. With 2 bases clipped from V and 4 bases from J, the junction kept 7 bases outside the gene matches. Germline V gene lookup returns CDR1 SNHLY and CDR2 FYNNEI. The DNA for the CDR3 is TGTGCCAGCAGTGAACAGTCGGGAGGCACAGAGACCCAGTACTTC. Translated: CASSEQSGGTETQYF.

CDR3 coding DNA: TGTGCCAGCAGCTCCGGGACAGGGGGGTTCACTGAAGCTTTCTTT. Amino acids: CASSSGTGGFTEAFF. The genes are TRBV7-6 and TRBJ1-1; 11 bases are shared with TRBD1. Looked up from germline, CDR1 is SGHVS and CDR2 is FNYEAQ. The CDR3 covers 15 residues. V lost 4 bases, J lost 4 bases, and 5 bases stayed unmatched. The full variable domain, with the rest looked up from reference TRBV7-6 and TRBJ1-1, is GAGVSQSPRYKVTKRGQDVALRCDPISGHVSLYWYRQALGQGPEFLTYFNYEAQQDKSGLPNDRFSAERPEGSISTLTIQRTEQRDSAMYRCASSSGTGGFTEAFFGQGTRLTVV.

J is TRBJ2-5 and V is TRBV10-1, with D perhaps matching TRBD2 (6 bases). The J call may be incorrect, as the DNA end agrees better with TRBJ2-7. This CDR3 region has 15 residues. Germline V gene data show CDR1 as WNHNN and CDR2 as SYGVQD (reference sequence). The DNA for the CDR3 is TGCGCCAGCAGTGCCCGGGGGACGAGCTCCTACGAGCAGTACTTC. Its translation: CASSARGTSSYEQYF.

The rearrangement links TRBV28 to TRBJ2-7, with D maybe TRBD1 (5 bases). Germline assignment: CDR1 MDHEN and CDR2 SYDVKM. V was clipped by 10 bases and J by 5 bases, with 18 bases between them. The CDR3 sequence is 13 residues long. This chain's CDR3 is CAISPGYIHEQYF. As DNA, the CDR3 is TGTGCCATTTCCCCAGGGTATATCCACGAGCAGTACTTC.

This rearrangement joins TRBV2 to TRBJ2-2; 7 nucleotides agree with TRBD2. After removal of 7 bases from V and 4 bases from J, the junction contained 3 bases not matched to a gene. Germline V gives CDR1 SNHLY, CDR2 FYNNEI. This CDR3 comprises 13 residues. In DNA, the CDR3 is TGTGCCAGCACCGGGACTATCACCGGGGAGCTGTTTTTT. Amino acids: CASTGTITGELFF.

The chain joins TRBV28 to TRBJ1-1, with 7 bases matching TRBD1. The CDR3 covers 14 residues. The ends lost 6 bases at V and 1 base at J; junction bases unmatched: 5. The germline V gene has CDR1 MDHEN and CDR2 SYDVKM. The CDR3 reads CASRLQGPNTEAFF. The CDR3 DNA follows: TGTGCCAGCAGGCTACAGGGGCCGAACACTGAAGCTTTCTTT. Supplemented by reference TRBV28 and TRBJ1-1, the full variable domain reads DVKVTQSSRYLVKRTGEKVFLECVQDMDHENMFWYRQDPGLGLRLIYFSYDVKMKEKGDIPEGYSVSREKKERFSLILESASTNQTSMYLCASRLQGPNTEAFFGQGTRLTVV.

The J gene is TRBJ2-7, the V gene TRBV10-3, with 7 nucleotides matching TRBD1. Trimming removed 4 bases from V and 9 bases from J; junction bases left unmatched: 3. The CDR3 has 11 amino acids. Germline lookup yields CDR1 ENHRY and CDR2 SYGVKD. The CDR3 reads CAISGQGRQYF. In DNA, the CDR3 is TGTGCCATCAGTGGACAGGGTAGGCAGTACTTC.

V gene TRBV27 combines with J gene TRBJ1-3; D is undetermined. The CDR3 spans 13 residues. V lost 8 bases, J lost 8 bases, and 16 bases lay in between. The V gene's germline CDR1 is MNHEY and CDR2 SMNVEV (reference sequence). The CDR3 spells CASRPRIEDTIYF. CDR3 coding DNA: TGTGCCAGCCGCCCGAGGATAGAAGACACCATATATTTT.

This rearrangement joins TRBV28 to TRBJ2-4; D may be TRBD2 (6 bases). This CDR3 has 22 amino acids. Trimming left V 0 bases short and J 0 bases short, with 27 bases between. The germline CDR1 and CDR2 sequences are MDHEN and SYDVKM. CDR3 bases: TGTGCCAGCAGTTTATGGCCCGCACCTCGGGGAGGACCCAAACTAGCCAAAAACATTCAGTACTTC. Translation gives CASSLWPAPRGGPKLAKNIQYF.

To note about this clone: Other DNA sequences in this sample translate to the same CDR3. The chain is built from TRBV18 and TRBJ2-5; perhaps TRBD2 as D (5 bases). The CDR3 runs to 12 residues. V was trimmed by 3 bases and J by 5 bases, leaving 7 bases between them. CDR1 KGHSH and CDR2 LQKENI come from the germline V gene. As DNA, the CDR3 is TGTGCCAGCTCACCGTCGGGGGAGACCCAGTACTTC. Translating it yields CASSPSGETQYF.

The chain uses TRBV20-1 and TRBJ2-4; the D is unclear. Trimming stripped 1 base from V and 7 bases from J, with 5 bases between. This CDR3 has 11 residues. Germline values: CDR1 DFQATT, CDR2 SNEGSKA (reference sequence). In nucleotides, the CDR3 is TGCAGTGCTAGAGTAAGGAACATTCAGTACTTC. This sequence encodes CSARVRNIQYF.

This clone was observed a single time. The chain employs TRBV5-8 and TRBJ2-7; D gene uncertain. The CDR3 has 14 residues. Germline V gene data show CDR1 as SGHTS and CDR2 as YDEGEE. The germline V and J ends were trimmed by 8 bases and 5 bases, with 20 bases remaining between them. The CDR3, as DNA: TGTGCCAGGCATCTGTTCCTGTTAGGGAACGAGCAGTACTTC. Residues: CARHLFLLGNEQYF.

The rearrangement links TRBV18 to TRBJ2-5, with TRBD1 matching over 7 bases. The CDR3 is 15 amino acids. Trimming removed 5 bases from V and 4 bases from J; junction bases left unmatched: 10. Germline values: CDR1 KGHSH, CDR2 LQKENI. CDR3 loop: CASSARQGWGETQYF. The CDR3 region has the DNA TGTGCCAGCTCAGCCAGACAGGGCTGGGGAGAGACCCAGTACTTC.

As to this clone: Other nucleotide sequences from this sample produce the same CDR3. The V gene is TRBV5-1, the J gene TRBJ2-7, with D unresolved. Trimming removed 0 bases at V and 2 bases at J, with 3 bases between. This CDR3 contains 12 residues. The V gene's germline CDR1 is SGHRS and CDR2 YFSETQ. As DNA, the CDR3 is TGCGCCAGCAGCTTGGGGGCCTACGAGCAGTACTTC. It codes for CASSLGAYEQYF.